This TCR beta chain was obtained from a study of T cells in Graves' hyperthyroidism and ophthalmopathy. Study as a whole: The initial diagnosis was the point when peripheral blood was collected, ahead of any treatment. Study-level results: Blood also showed most of the thyroid clonotypes that were expanded above 0.001. Ophthalmopathy was distinguished from stable hyperthyroidism by 13 V-J signatures.

Comment on this clonotype: Its target is unknown.

The CDR3 has 14 residues. CDR1 is LGHDT and CDR2 is YNNKEL in the germline V gene (reference sequence). Trimming at V came to 3 bases and at J to 6 bases, leaving 3 bases not matched to a gene. From RNA transcripts, TCR beta CDR3 regions were amplified. HTBI primers were employed in a first-round RT-PCR of the TCR CDR3. In TCRdb, the multiplex PCR reads were re-called with MiXCR into one record per CDR3 protein. The sample lists about 530,000 distinct CDR3 sequences; about a sixth were seen once. Clinicians diagnosed patients from clinical symptoms, serum thyroxine and TRAb, thyroid ultrasound and orbital computed tomography.

The J gene is TRBJ1-5, the V gene TRBV3-1; 9 bases align to TRBD1. The origin of this receptor is a woman between 18 and 30 years old with Graves' ophthalmopathy. The specimen sequenced was blood. In nucleotides, the CDR3 is TGTGCCAGCAGCCAGACGACAGGGGGTCAGCCCCAGCATTTT. It codes for CASSQTTGGQPQHF.